This T cell receptor beta chain was recovered during a study of cytomegalovirus exposure and HLA in healthy donors (dated by TCRdb to about 2017). At the level of the whole study: According to an earlier analysis of several hundred of the donors, roughly 180 million T cells yielded roughly 110 million unique TCR beta sequences and around 300 Gb of sequence data. Roughly 300 gigabases of sequencing data and 70 million to 100 million unique TCR sequences made up an early release that covered approximately 650 HLA-typed donors. The genetic ancestry cluster associated with self-reported Caucasian donors included 65% to 90% of the roughly 390 genotyped donors. The study was designed to test whether signatures of past pathogen exposure could be identified by cataloging public T cell receptors. The study used immunosequencing to profile the T cell repertoires of approximately 690 subjects and linked those repertoires to cytomegalovirus serostatus. Along with the 666-subject first cohort, a separate validation cohort of over a hundred different subjects was used. The study combined high-throughput TCR immunosequencing, statistical association of individual TCRs with disease status, and machine learning to predict cytomegalovirus infection status. To study patterns of TCR occurrence, a later analysis re-analyzed previously published TCR beta repertoires from hundreds of donors and added high-resolution HLA genotyping. Rather than using new phenotypic data, the later analysis identified candidate immune exposures from TCR beta sequences and from how often those sequences occurred across donors. An earlier analysis of more than 450 of the donors used high-throughput TCR beta sequencing to judge whether each TCR beta V gene segment behaved as functional or pseudogenic. Donor age, sex, ethnicity and CMV serostatus were collected together with the repertoire data. Genome-wide SNP genotypes for about 65% of the 666 donors were used in a later genetic analysis, which treated that subset as a discovery cohort. Every discovery cohort repertoire had been produced on one sequencing platform. Both class I and class II loci were covered by HLA typing, at four-digit resolution. The number of typed donors differed by locus: about 620-640 for A, B, C, DRB1 and DQB1; approximately 530 for DQA1; 606 for DPA1; and 400 to 480 for DPB1. Because of strong linkage in the cohort, roughly five DR-DQ haplotypes were treated as single units for association and clustering. Among roughly 400 genotyped donors of the cohort, an average of around 240,000 unique TCR beta nucleotide sequences were sequenced per donor, 15% to 20% of them non-productive. Overall study results and their limits: Because HLA typing was unavailable for some donors at each locus, only the typed subset was used in association tests. Some IMGT-functional V segments, including TRBV6-2 and TRBV6-3, could not be distinguished by the 87-base-pair reads and were therefore excluded. Linkage disequilibrium might explain the correlated functional status among segregating V segments, but an unknown experimental factor could not be ruled out. The classifier was reported to diagnose cytomegalovirus status with high specificity and sensitivity in both the original and validation cohorts. Immune exposure information for the cohort was limited to CMV serostatus. While some public TCRs were present in many individuals, most TCR sequences turned up only very rarely across donors. In an earlier analysis of some 550 of the donors, most TCR beta V segments were observed in productive rearrangements about 87% or about 30% of the time, broadly matching IMGT annotations. A later analysis found that most CMV-associated TCR beta chains appeared HLA-restricted, with HLA associations seemingly driven largely by CMV exposure. The authors suggested that the approach could potentially be extended to other disease states and immunological phenotypes. At a false discovery rate of 0.05, a later analysis linked 15,000 to 20,000 TCR beta sequences to specific HLA alleles. An association between a missense DCLRE1C variant and V-gene and J-gene trimming of TCR beta chains was found in a later genetic analysis and replicated in an independent cohort. A few of the identified cytomegalovirus-associated TCR beta chains were confirmed in vitro to be specific for cytomegalovirus antigens. Strong co-occurrence of HLA alleles, especially DR and DQ, made assigning TCR associations to individual alleles difficult. In a later analysis, several top co-occurrence clusters were reported to appear linked to parvovirus B19, influenza, CMV and Epstein-Barr virus. The earlier analysis of some 540 of the donors excluded roughly 16 rarely observed V segments, including chromosome 9 orphons, because counts were too low. Presence/absence analyses assumed roughly uniform sequencing depth across donors, an assumption that may not hold. In the study, some 180 TCR beta chains were listed as associated with cytomegalovirus. According to a later genetic analysis, donors in an Asian-associated ancestry cluster had fewer N-insertions in productive TCRs than the roughly 660-donor mean. A later analysis found that TCR association rates varied across HLA loci, with DRB1 alleles showing the most associated TCRs and HLA-C alleles the fewest. The cohort was sequenced for TCR beta chains only, and without alpha or paired-chain data the features that could be detected were limited. A cluster of highly shared sequence variants was judged likely to represent a technical artifact of the sequencing pipeline. A further reported finding was that TCR beta sequences accurately predicted the HLA-A and HLA-B alleles for most subjects in the first cohort. Compared with equally common non-associated chains, HLA-associated TCR beta chains in a later analysis were more clonally expanded and had lower generation probabilities.

Details on this clone: This receptor's antigen is unknown. No base quality information exists; no much larger clone differs at one position.

The cohort consisted of 650 to 700 healthy bone marrow donors. All cohort members were sampled while nominally healthy, although unrecorded immune exposures were likely present. The donor was CMV seronegative and was included in the group of hundreds of seronegative cohort members. Every donor gave a peripheral blood sample, and the peripheral blood mononuclear cells from that sample were used for TCR beta sequencing. Genomic DNA was extracted from the blood cell samples with the Qiagen DNeasy Blood Extraction Kit. Germline trimming: 4 bases from V, 2 bases from J; junction bases outside gene matches: 1. The CDR1 and CDR2 encoded by the germline V gene (reference sequence) are SGHNT and YYREEE. The CDR3 goes from the cysteine to the phenylalanine over 14 residues. CDR3 DNA is the only sequence kept; it has 42 bases, read in frame from the first base. The protocol used for the library was the immunoSEQ multiplex PCR assay. A mixture of 60 forward primers for TCR Vbeta segments and 13 reverse primers for TCR Jbeta segments was used in the multiplex PCR. Amplification of the CDR3 region of rearranged TCR beta genes was performed with a multiplex PCR assay on genomic DNA. The Illumina HiSeq System was used to sequence the amplified TCR beta libraries as 87-base-pair reads. The authors' pipeline ran thus. In a later analysis, roughly 80 million unique TCR beta chains were counted across the roughly 670 repertoires, and roughly 11 million of these chains were shared by at least two donors. A nearest-neighbor algorithm error-corrected the raw reads and collapsed the reads into unique sequences, merging closely related sequences to remove PCR and sequencing errors. Alignment of CDR3 sequences to IMGT reference sequences was used to assign V, D and J gene segments. For a sequence to be retained, a match of at least six nucleotides was required to both a V gene segment and a J gene segment. A rearrangement was called productive if the CDR3 had no stop codons and remained in frame with V and J, and every other rearrangement was called non-productive. CDR3 was defined by IMGT convention, running from the second conserved V-encoded cysteine to the conserved J-encoded phenylalanine. The earlier analysis of 500 to 600 of the donors excluded sequences that lacked an unambiguous match to a single V gene segment. In an earlier analysis of some 590 of the donors, a V segment was called functional when productive rearrangements were above 56.7%, and segregating when the standard deviation between donors exceeded 5%. A statistical classification framework was built for diagnosing cytomegalovirus status from the catalog of TCR beta chain sequences. In a later analysis, TCR nucleotide sequences were compared against IMGT/GENE-DB human TR gene sequences so that V and J genes could be assigned. A later analysis assigned CDR3 sequences and most-parsimonious VDJ recombination scenarios with the TCRdist pipeline. In a later analysis, each TCR beta chain was defined by its CDR3 amino acid sequence together with its V-gene family, and reads lacking a unique V-gene family were excluded. A later analysis removed 600 or so highly shared, low-generation-probability nucleotide sequences to deal with suspected cross-contamination and a sequencing artifact. In a later analysis, a clonal expansion index for each public chain was calculated from normalized within-repertoire ranks of inferred template counts. Generation probabilities in a later analysis came from a VDJ recombination model fitted to out-of-frame rearrangements, and those results were checked against IGoR. Hypergeometric tests were used in a later analysis to score TCR-TCR, TCR-HLA and TCR-CMV co-occurrence, with a repertoire-size bias correction applied to the TCR pairs. In a later analysis, false discovery rates were estimated by permuting HLA or CMV assignments 20 times. A later analysis grouped co-occurring TCRs with DBSCAN, adding TCRdist sequence similarity when clustering within HLA-allele-positive subsets. Repertoires with fewer than 30,000 or more than 120,000 public chains, plus five repertoires with anomalous nucleotide sharing, were excluded from co-occurrence clustering. What TCRdb holds here is the immuneACCESS table cut down to in-frame rearrangements. Part of the clones is not present; checked against another copy, under half of the missing clones reflect an unresolved V gene, and the others are unexplained. V, J and clone size are taken as reported in that table, and D and trimming were inferred from the DNA itself. The sample profile shows roughly 120,000 clones; roughly 67% of them were found once. The ten top clones hold around 8.1% of the sample.

The chain joins TRBV5-4 to TRBJ1-3; TRBD1 agrees with 9 junctional bases. Sequencing was performed on PBMCs. This receptor was taken from a man aged 40-49 years in good health and CMV-seronegative. In nucleotide form, the sequence is TGTGCCAGCAGCGGGGACAGGGCTGGAAACACCATATATTTT. This translates into CASSGDRAGNTIYF.